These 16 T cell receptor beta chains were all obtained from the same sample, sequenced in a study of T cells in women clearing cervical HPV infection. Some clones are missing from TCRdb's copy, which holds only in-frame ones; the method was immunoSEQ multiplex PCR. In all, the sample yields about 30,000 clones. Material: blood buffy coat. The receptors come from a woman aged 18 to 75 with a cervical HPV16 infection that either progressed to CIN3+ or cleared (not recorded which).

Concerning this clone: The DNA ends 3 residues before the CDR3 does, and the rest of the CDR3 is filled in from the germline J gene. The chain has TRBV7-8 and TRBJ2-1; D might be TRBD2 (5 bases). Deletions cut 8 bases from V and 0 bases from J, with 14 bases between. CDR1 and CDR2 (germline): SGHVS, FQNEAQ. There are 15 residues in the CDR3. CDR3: CASSSATSSYNEQFF. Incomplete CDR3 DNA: TGTGCCAGCTCTTCGGCCACTAGCTCCTACAATGAG.

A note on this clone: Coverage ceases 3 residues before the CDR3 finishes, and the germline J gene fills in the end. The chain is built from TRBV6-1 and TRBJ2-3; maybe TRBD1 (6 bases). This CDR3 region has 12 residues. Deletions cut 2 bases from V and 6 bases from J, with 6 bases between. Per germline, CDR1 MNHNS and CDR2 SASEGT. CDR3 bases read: TGTGCCAGCAGTGAACAGGGGGATACG. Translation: CASSEQGDT. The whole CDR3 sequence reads CASSEQGDTQYF.

The CDR3 protein is CASSERRVRLSNQPQHF. The sequenced part of the CDR3 DNA is TGTGCCAGCAGTGAAAGGAGGGTTAGGCTTAGCAATCAGCCC. The chain employs TRBV2 and TRBJ1-5; D gene uncertain. The CDR3 end is not reached by the read, which stops 3 residues before it; the germline J gene fills it in. Deletions cut 2 bases from V and 0 bases from J, with 14 bases between. The germline V gene has CDR1 SNHLY and CDR2 FYNNEI. This CDR3 is built from 17 residues.

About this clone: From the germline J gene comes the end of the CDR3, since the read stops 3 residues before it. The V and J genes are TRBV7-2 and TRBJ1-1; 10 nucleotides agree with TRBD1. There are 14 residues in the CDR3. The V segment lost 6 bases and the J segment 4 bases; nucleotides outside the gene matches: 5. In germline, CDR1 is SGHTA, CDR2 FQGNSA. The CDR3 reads CASRPTGGGTEAFF. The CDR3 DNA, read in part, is TGTGCCAGCAGGCCGACAGGGGGCGGCACTGAA.

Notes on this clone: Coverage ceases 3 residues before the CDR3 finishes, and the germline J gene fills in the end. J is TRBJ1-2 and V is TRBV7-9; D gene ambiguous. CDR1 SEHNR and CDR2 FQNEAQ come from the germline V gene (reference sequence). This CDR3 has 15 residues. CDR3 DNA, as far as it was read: TGTGCCAGCAGCTTAGTACCGGATTTCGCCTACGGG. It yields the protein CASSLVPDFAYG. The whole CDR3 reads CASSLVPDFAYGYTF.

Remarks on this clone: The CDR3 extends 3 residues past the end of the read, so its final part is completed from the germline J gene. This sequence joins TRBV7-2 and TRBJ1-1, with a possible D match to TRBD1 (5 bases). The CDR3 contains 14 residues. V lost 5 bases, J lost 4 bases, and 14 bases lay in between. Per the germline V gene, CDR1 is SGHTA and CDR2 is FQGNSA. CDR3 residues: CASSQGTQATEAFF. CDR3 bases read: TGTGCCAGCAGCCAGGGCACCCAGGCCACTGAA.

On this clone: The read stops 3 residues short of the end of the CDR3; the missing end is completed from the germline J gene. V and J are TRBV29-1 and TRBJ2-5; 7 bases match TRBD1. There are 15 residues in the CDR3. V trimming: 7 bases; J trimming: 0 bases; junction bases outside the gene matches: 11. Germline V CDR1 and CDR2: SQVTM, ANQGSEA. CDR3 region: CSGREGQFDQETQYF. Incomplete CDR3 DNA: TGCAGCGGGCGAGAGGGACAGTTCGACCAAGAGACC.

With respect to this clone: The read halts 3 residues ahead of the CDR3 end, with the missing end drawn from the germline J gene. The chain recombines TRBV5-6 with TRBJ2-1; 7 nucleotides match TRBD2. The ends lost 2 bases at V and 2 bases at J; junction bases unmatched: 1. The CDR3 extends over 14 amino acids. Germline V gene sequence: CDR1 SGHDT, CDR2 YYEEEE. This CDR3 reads CASSLSGTYNEQFF. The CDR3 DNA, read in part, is TGTGCCAGCAGCTTAAGCGGGACCTACAATGAG.

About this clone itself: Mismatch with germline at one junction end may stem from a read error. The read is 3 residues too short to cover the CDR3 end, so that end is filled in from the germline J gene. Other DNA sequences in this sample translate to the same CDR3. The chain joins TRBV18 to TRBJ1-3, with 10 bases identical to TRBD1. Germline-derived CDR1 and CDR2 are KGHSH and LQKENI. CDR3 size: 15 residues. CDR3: CATRTGTGVENTIYF. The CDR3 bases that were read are TGTGCCACCCGAACCGGGACAGGGGTTGAAAACACA.

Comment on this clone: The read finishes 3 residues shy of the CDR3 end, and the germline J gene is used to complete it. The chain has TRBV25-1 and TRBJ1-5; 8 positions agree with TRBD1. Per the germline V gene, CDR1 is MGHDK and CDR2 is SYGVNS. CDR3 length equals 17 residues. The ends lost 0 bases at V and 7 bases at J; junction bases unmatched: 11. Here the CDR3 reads CASSEYVVGDRRQPQHF. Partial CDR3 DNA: TGTGCCAGCAGTGAATATGTAGTGGGGGACAGGCGGCAGCCC.

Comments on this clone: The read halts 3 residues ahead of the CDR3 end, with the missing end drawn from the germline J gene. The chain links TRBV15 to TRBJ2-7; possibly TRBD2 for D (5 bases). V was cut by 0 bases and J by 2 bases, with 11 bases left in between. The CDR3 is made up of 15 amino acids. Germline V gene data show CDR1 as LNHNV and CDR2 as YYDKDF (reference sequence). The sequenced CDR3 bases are TGTGCCACCAGCAGAGATCCGGGGATTACCTACGAG. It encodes CATSRDPGITYE. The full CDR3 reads CATSRDPGITYEQYF.

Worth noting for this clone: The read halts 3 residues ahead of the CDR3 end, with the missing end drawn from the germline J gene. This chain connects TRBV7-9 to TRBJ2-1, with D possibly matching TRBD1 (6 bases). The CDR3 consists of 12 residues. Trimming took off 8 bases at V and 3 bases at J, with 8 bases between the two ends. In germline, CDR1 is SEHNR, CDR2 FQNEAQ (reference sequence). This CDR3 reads CASQTGYNEQFF. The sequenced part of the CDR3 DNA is TGTGCCAGCCAGACAGGCTACAATGAG.

CDR3 sequence reads: CSARVSLGGNQPQYF. The sequenced CDR3 bases are TGCAGTGCTAGAGTATCCTTAGGGGGCAATCAGCCG. The V and J genes are TRBV20-1 and TRBJ2-3, with 7 bases that match TRBD1. The CDR3 end falls 3 residues outside the read, so it is completed with the germline J gene. This CDR3 is 15 amino acids long. Germline CDR1 DFQATT, CDR2 SNEGSKA (reference sequence).

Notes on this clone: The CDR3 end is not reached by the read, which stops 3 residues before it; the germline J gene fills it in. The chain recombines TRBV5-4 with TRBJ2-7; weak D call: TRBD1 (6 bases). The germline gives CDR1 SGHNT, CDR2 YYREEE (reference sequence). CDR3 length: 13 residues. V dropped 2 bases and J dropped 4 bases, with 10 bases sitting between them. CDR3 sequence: CASSFGGSYEQYF. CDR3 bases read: TGTGCCAGCAGCTTTGGGGGCTCGTACGAG.

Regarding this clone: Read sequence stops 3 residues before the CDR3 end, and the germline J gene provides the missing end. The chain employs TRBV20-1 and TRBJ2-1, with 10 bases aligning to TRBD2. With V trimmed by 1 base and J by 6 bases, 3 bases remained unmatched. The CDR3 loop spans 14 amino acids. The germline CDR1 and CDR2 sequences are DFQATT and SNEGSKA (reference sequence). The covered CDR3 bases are TGCAGTGCTAGAGGGCTAGCGGGAGTCAATGAG. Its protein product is CSARGLAGVNE. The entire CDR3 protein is CSARGLAGVNEQFF.

Partial CDR3 DNA: TGTGCCAGCTCCGGGGGGATTAATGAAAAA. Translation gives CASSGGINEK. The CDR3 in its entirety is CASSGGINEKLFF. The chain couples TRBV5-4 to TRBJ1-4; tentative D call: TRBD1 (5 bases). Read coverage stops 3 residues before the CDR3 terminus; the germline J gene supplies the remainder. The CDR3 has 13 residues. CDR1 is SGHNT, CDR2 YYREEE, per germline (reference sequence). Trimming shortened V by 7 bases and J by 4 bases, and 11 bases separated the two germline ends.